This T cell receptor (beta chain) was recorded in a study of blood T cell repertoires in COVID-19. Germline trimming cut 5 bases from V and 1 base from J; bases unmatched to any gene: 9. The CDR3 is made up of 18 amino acids. Germline V gene sequence: CDR1 MDHEN, CDR2 SYDVKM. This clone is a singleton in its sample. Assay used: immunoSEQ multiplex PCR; TCRdb lists only in-frame clones, some missing. The sample has approximately 200,000 clones, around 85% seen once. This receptor was taken from a woman aged 45-59 years with acute or convalescent COVID-19. V usage is TRBV28 and J usage is TRBJ1-5; 12 bases map to TRBD1. Sequenced sample: peripheral blood. CDR3 protein: CASSGRDRGRVSNQPQHF. The CDR3 DNA is TGTGCCAGCAGTGGAAGGGACAGGGGGCGCGTCAGCAATCAGCCCCAGCATTTT.